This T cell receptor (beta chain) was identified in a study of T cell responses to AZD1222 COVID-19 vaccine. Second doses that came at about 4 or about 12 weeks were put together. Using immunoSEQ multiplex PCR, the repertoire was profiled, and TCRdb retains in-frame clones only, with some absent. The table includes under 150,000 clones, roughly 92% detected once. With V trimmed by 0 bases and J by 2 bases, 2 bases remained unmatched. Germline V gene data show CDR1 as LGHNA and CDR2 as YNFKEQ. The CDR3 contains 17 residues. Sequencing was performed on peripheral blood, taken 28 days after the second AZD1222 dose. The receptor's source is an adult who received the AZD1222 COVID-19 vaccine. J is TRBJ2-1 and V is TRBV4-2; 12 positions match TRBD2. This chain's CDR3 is CASSQDRTSGAYNEQFF. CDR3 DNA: TGTGCCAGCAGCCAAGATAGGACTAGCGGGGCCTACAATGAGCAGTTCTTC.